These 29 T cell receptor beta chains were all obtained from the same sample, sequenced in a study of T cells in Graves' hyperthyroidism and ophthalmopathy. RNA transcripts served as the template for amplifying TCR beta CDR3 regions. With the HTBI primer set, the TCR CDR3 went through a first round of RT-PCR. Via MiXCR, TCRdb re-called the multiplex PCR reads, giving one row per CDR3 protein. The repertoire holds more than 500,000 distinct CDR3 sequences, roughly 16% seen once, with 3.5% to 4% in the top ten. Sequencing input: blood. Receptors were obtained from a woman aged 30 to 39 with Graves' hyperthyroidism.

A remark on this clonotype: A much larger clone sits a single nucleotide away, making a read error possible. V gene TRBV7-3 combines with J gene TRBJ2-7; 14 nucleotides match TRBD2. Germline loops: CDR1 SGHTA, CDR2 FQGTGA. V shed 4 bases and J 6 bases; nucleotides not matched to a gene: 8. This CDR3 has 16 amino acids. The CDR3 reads CASSWGLAGEFSEQYF. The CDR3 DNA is TGTGCCAGCAGCTGGGGACTAGCGGGAGAGTTTTCCGAGCAGTACTTC.

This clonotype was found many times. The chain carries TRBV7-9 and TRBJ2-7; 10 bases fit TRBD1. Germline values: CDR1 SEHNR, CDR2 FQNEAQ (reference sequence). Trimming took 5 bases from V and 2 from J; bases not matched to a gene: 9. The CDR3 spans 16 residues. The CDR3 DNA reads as TGTGCCAGCAGCGCTATAAGGGACAGGGGCCCCTACGAGCAGTACTTC. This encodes CASSAIRDRGPYEQYF.

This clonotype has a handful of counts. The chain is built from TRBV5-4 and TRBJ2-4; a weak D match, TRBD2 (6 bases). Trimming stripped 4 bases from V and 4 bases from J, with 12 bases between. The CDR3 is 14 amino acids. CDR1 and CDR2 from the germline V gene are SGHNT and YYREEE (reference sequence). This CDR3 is CASSPGTRKNIQYF. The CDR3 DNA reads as TGTGCCAGCAGCCCAGGGACTCGAAAAAACATTCAGTACTTC.

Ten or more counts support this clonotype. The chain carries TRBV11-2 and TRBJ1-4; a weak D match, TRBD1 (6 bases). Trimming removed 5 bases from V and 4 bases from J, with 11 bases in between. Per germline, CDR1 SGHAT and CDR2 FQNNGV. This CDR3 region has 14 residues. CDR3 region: CASSPDRFNEKLFF. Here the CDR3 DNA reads TGTGCCAGCAGCCCGGACAGATTTAATGAAAAACTGTTTTTT. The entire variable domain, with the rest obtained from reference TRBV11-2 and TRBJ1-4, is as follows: EAGVAQSPRYKIIEKRQSVAFWCNPISGHATLYWYQQILGQGPKLLIQFQNNGVVDDSQLPKDRFSAERLKGVDSTLKIQPAKLEDSAVYLCASSPDRFNEKLFFGSGTQLSVL.

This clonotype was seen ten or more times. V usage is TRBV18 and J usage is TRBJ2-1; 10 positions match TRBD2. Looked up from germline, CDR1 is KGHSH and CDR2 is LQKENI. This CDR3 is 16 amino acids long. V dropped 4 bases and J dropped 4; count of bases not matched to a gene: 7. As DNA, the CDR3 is TGTGCCAGCTCACTGACTCTAGCGGGAGTTTACAATGAGCAGTTCTTC. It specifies CASSLTLAGVYNEQFF.

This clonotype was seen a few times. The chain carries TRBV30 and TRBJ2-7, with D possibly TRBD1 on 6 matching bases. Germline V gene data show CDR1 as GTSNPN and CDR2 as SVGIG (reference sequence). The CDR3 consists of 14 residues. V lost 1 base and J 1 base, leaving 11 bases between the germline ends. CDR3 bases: TGTGCCTGGAGTGCGACAGGCGTGTCCTACGAGCAGTACTTC. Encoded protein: CAWSATGVSYEQYF.

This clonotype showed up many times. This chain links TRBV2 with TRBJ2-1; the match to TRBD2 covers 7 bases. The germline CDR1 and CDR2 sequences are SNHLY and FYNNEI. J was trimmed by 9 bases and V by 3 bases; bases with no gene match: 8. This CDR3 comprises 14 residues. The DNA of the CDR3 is TGTGCCAGCAGTGACCCACTAGCGCCAGCTGAGCAGTTCTTC. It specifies CASSDPLAPAEQFF.

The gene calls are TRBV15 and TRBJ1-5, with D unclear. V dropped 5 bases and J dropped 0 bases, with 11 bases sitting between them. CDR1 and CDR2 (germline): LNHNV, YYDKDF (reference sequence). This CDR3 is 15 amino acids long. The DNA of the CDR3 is TGTGCCACCAGCCCCCGCAGTCCTAGCAATCAGCCCCAGCATTTT. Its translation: CATSPRSPSNQPQHF.

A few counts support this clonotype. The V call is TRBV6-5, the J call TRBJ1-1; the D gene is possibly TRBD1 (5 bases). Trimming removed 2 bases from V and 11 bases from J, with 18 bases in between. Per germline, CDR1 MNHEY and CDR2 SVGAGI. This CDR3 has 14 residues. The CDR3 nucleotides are TGTGCCAGCAGTTACCGGAGGGGCTACTCTTCGGCTTTCTTT. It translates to CASSYRRGYSSAFF.

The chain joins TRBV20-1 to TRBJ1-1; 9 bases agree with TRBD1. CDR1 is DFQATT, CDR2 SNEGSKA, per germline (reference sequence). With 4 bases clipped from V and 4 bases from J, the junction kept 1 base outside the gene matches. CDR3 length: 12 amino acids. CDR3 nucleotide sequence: TGCAGTGCTACACAGGGGGCCACTGAAGCTTTCTTT. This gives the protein CSATQGATEAFF.

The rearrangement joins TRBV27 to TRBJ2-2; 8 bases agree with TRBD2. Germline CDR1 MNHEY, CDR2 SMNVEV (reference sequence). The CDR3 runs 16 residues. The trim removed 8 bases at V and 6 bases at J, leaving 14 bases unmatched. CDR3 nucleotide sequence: TGTGCCAGCCGGGGAATAGCGCGGGGGGTCGCCGGGGAGCTGTTTTTT. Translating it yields CASRGIARGVAGELFF.

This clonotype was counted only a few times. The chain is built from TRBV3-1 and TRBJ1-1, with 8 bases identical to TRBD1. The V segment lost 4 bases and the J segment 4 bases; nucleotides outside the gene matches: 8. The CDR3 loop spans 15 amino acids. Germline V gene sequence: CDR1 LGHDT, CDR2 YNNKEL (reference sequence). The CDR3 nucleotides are TGTGCCAGCAGCCCCTCGGGACAGGTCAGCACTGAAGCTTTCTTT. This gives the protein CASSPSGQVSTEAFF. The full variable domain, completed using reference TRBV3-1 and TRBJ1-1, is DTAVSQTPKYLVTQMGNDKSIKCEQNLGHDTMYWYKQDSKKFLKIMFSYNNKELIINETVPNRFSPKSPDKAHLNLHINSLELGDSAVYFCASSPSGQVSTEAFFGQGTRLTVV.

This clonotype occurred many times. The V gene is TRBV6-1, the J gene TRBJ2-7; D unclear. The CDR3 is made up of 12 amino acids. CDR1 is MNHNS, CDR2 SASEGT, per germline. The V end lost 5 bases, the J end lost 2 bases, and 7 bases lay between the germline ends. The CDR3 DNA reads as TGTGCCAGCAGTCCTGGGCCCTACGAGCAGTACTTC. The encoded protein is CASSPGPYEQYF.

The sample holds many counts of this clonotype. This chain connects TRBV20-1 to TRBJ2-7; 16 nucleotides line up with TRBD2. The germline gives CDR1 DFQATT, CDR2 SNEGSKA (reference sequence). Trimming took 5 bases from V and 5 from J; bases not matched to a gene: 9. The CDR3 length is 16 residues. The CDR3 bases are TGCAGTGCTTCGCCGGGACTAGCGGGAGGGCCCCACGAGCAGTACTTC. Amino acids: CSASPGLAGGPHEQYF.

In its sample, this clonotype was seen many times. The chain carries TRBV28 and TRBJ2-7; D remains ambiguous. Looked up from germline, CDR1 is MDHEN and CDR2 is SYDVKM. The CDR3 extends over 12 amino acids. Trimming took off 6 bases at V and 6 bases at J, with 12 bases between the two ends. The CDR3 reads CASSRTEIEQYF. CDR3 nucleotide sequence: TGTGCCAGCAGCCGAACAGAAATCGAGCAGTACTTC.

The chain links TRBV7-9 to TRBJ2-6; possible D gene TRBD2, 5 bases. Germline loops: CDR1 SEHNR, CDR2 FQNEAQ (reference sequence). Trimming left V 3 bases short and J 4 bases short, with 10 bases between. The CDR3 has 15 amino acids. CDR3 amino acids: CASSFEGTGANVLTF. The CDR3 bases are TGTGCCAGCAGCTTCGAGGGTACCGGGGCCAACGTCCTGACTTTC.

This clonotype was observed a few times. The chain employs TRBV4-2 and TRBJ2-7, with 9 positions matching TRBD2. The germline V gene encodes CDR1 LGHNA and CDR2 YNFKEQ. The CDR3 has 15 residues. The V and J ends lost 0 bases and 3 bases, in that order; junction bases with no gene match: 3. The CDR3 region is CASSQENSGGYEQYF. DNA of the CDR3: TGTGCCAGCAGCCAAGAGAATAGCGGGGGCTACGAGCAGTACTTC.

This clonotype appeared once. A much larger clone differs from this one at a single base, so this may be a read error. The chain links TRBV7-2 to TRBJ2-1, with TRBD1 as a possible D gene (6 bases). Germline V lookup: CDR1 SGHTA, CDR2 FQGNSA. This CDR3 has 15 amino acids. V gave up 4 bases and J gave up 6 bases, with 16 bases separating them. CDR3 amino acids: CASSSGVQQGNEQFF. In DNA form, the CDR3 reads TGTGCCAGCAGCTCAGGCGTTCAACAGGGCAATGAGCAGTTCTTC.

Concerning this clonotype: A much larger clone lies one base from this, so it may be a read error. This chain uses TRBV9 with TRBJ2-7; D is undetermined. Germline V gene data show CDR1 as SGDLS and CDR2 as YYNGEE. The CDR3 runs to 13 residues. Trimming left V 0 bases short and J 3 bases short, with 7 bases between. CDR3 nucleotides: TGTGCCAGCAGCGTAGGACGGAACTACGAGCAGTACTTC. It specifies CASSVGRNYEQYF.

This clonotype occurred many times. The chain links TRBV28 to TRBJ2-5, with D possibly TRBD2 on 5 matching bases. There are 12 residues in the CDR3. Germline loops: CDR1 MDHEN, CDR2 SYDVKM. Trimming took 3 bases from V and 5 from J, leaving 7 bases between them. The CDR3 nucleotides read TGTGCCAGCAGTTTGAGGGCGGAGACCCAGTACTTC. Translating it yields CASSLRAETQYF.

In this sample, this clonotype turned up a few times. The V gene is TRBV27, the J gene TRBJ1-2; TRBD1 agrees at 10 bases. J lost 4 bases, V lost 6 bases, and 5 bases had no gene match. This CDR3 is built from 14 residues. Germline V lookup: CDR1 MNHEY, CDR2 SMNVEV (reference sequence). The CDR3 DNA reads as TGTGCCAGCAGGAGGGACAGGGGCTCCTATGGCTACACCTTC. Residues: CASRRDRGSYGYTF.

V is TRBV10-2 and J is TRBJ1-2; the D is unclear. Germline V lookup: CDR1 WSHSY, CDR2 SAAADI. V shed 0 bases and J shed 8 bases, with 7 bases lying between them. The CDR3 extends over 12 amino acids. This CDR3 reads CASSESPSGYTF. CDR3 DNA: TGCGCCAGCAGTGAGTCACCCAGCGGCTACACCTTC.

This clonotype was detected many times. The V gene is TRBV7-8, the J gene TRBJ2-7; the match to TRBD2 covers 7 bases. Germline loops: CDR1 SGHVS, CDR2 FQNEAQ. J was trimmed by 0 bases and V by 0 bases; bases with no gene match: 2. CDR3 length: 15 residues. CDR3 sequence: CASSLAGGLSYEQYF. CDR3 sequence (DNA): TGTGCCAGCAGCTTAGCGGGAGGGCTCTCCTACGAGCAGTACTTC.

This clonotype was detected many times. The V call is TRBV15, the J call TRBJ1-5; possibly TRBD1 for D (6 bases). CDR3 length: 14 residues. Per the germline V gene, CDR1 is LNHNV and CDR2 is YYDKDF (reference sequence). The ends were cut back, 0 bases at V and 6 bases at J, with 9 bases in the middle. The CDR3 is CATSREGAVQPQHF. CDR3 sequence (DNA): TGTGCCACCAGCAGAGAGGGGGCGGTTCAGCCCCAGCATTTT.

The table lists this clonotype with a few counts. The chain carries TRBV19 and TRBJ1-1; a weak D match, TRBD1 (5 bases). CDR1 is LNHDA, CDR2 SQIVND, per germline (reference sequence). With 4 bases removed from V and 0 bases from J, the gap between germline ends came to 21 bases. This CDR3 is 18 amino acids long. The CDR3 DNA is TGTGCCAGTAGTACCAGCCTACACCTACGGGGACTGAACACTGAAGCTTTCTTT. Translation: CASSTSLHLRGLNTEAFF. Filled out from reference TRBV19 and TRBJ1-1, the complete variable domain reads DGGITQSPKYLFRKEGQNVTLSCEQNLNHDAMYWYRQDPGQGLRLIYYSQIVNDFQKGDIAEGYSVSREKKESFPLTVTSAQKNPTAFYLCASSTSLHLRGLNTEAFFGQGTRLTVV.

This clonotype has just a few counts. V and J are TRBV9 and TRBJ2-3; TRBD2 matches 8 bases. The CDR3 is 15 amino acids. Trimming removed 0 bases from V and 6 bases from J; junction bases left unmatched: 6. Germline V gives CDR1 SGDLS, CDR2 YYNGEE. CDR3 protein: CASSVDGLAGDTQYF. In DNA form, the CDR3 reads TGTGCCAGCAGCGTAGACGGACTAGCAGGCGATACGCAGTATTTT.

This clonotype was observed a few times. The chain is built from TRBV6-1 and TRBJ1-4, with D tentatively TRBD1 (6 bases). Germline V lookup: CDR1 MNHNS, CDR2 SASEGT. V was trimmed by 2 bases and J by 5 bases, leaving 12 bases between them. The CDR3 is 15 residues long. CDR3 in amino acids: CASSEQGSFNEKLFF. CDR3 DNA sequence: TGTGCCAGCAGTGAACAGGGGAGCTTCAATGAAAAACTGTTTTTT.

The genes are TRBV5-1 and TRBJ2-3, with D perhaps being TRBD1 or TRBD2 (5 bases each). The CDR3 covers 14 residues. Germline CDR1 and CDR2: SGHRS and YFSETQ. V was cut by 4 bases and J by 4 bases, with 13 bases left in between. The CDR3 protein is CASSAGASADTQYF. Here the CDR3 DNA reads TGCGCCAGCAGCGCCGGGGCTTCGGCAGATACGCAGTATTTT.

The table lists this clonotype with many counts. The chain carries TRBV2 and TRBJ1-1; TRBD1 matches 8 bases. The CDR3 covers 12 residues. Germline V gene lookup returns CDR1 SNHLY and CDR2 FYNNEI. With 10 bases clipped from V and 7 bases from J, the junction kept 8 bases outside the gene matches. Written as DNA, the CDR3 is TGTGCCACCAGCCGGGACAGGAGTGAAGCTTTCTTT. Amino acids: CATSRDRSEAFF.